The clone carrying this TCR beta chain was detected many times. Antigen specificity is unknown. The record originates from a study of molecular identifiers for immune sequencing clone quantification. General study results and limits: Whereas naive cells kept under 1% of molecules in clones above 20 RNA copies, such clones held over 98% in effectors.

The germline gives CDR1 SQVTM, CDR2 ANQGSEA. Trimming removed 7 bases from V and 0 bases from J, with 3 bases in between. The CDR3 sequence is 10 residues long. TCRdb passed the PCR reads through MiXCR, listing each CDR3 protein once. The repertoire holds 38,000 or so distinct CDR3 sequences, with 18% as singletons. V gene TRBV29-1 combines with J gene TRBJ1-1, with D unclear. The sequencing input was naive CD8+ T cells from blood, with Jurkat cell RNA spiked in. The subset here: FACS-sorted CD8+CD4-CCR7+CD45RA+ naive T cells. The receptor's source is a human donor in good health. Some libraries in this study had Jurkat cell RNA spiked in. CDR3 residues: CSGVNTEAFF. In DNA, the CDR3 is TGCAGCGGGGTGAACACTGAAGCTTTCTTT.